This TCR beta chain was recorded in a study of breast tumors, draining lymph nodes, adjacent tissues. The CDR3 contains 16 residues. CDR1 and CDR2 (germline): PRHDT, FYEKMQ (reference sequence). V lost 5 bases, J lost 4 bases, and 19 bases lay in between. This clonotype showed up many times. The antigen is not known. One entry per CDR3 protein results from TCRdb running MiXCR on the multiplex PCR reads. Of hundreds of thousands of distinct CDR3 sequences detected, 32% appear once; the ten largest clones hold 1.4%. Study conclusions and caveats: Tumor repertoires ranked between lymph nodes and nontumor tissue in diversity, with V and J gene preferences. Findings are consistent with lymph node origin and intratumoral expansion of most tumor T cells. Data only fit, rather than demonstrated, lymph node origin of most tumor T cells.

Samples came from axillary lymph nodes draining the breast cancer. The sample consisted of axillary lymph node tissue. This sequence was found in a female donor with breast cancer. Some clones in this sample may be carry-over from other donors' samples. V is TRBV13 and J is TRBJ2-3; D perhaps matches TRBD2 (7 bases). The CDR3: CASSPGGRDGSDTQYF. In nucleotides, the CDR3 is TGTGCCAGCAGCCCCGGGGGGCGGGATGGGTCAGATACGCAGTATTTT.